Shown below are 30 T cell receptor beta chains from a single sample sequenced in a study of blood T cell repertoires in COVID-19. The method was immunoSEQ multiplex PCR; TCRdb's version includes in-frame clones alone and lacks a portion of them. Among about 340,000 clones listed, 88% were seen once. What was sequenced was peripheral blood. Receptors originate from a woman aged 70-85 years with COVID-19, enrolled during active disease.

The chain couples TRBV5-1 to TRBJ1-2, with 10 bases lining up with TRBD1. J was trimmed by 2 bases and V by 1 base; bases with no gene match: 5. CDR3 length: 16 amino acids. The germline V gene has CDR1 SGHRS and CDR2 YFSETQ. In nucleotides, the CDR3 is TGCGCCAGCAGCTTGCATTCGGGACAGGGGAACTATGGCTACACCTTC. Its translation is CASSLHSGQGNYGYTF.

The genes are TRBV7-2 and TRBJ2-3; 10 positions match TRBD1. V gave up 1 base and J gave up 4 bases; unmatched junction bases: 5. The germline gives CDR1 SGHTA, CDR2 FQGNSA. CDR3 size: 16 residues. This CDR3 is CASSLVGTGVADTQYF. For the CDR3, the DNA is TGTGCCAGCAGCTTAGTGGGGACAGGGGTAGCAGATACGCAGTATTTT.

The chain is built from TRBV2 and TRBJ1-2, with 7 positions matching TRBD1. The J segment lost 1 base and the V segment lost 6 bases, leaving 5 bases of the junction unmatched. The CDR3 covers 14 residues. Germline V gene lookup returns CDR1 SNHLY and CDR2 FYNNEI. The CDR3 reads CASSRGQSNYGYTF. DNA of the CDR3: TGTGCCAGCAGCCGGGGACAGAGTAACTATGGCTACACCTTC.

The chain carries TRBV7-2 and TRBJ1-4, with D tentatively TRBD1 (6 bases). Germline V CDR1 and CDR2: SGHTA, FQGNSA. Trimming took 5 bases from V and 7 from J, leaving 26 bases between them. The CDR3 loop spans 18 amino acids. CDR3 DNA sequence: TGTGCCAGCAGCGCCCAAGTGACAGGCCGCCCAGGGAGTGAAAAACTGTTTTTT. The encoded protein is CASSAQVTGRPGSEKLFF.

The J gene is TRBJ1-2, the V gene TRBV2; 7 nucleotides align to TRBD1. This CDR3 is built from 14 residues. J was trimmed by 6 bases and V by 4 bases; bases with no gene match: 8. CDR1 SNHLY and CDR2 FYNNEI come from the germline V gene. CDR3 sequence reads: CASSADRTAHGYTF. The CDR3 region has the DNA TGTGCCAGCAGTGCGGACAGGACCGCTCATGGCTACACCTTC.

The chain carries TRBV24-1 and TRBJ2-1; D uncertain. V was clipped by 3 bases and J by 0 bases, with 8 bases between them. The CDR3 covers 15 residues. Germline CDR1 and CDR2: KGHDR and SFDVKD. The DNA for the CDR3 is TGTGCCACCAGTGATAGCTGGAGCTCCTACAATGAGCAGTTCTTC. Its translation: CATSDSWSSYNEQFF.

The chain's CDR3 is CASSGTGPLHF. The CDR3 nucleotides read TGTGCCAGCAGTGGGACAGGTCCCCTCCACTTT. The V gene is TRBV25-1, the J gene TRBJ1-6; the match to TRBD1 covers 7 bases. The V segment lost 4 bases and the J segment 13 bases; nucleotides outside the gene matches: 1. Germline CDR1 MGHDK, CDR2 SYGVNS. The CDR3 spans 11 residues.

The chain combines TRBV5-3 with TRBJ1-4; the match to TRBD1 covers 9 bases. TRBV5-3 carries the ORF label, with uncertain function. This CDR3 is built from 16 residues. Losses at the gene ends were 4 bases for V and 7 bases for J; bases not matched to a gene: 11. The CDR3: CARSPRRDRGAEKLFF. The CDR3 nucleotides are TGTGCCAGAAGCCCGAGGCGTGACAGGGGGGCTGAAAAACTGTTTTTT.

The chain employs TRBV5-1 and TRBJ2-5; 8 nucleotides agree with TRBD2. Per the germline V gene, CDR1 is SGHRS and CDR2 is YFSETQ. This CDR3 contains 15 residues. V lost 5 bases and J lost 4; bases outside the gene matches: 10. DNA of the CDR3: TGCGCCAGCAGTTCTACGGGGGGGCCGGGAGAGACCCAGTACTTC. Protein product: CASSSTGGPGETQYF.

The gene calls are TRBV5-5 and TRBJ2-1; D possibly corresponds to TRBD2 (7 bases). The V gene's germline CDR1 is SGHKS and CDR2 YYEKEE (reference sequence). Between the trimmed V and J ends, which lost 2 bases and 4 bases, there was a span of 19 bases. The CDR3 loop spans 17 amino acids. In nucleotides, the CDR3 is TGTGCCAGCAGCTTACTTCCAGGGGAGGGCCGATACAATGAGCAGTTCTTC. Translation: CASSLLPGEGRYNEQFF. Full variable domain (remainder filled in from reference TRBV5-5 and TRBJ2-1): DAGVTQSPTHLIKTRGQQVTLRCSPISGHKSVSWYQQVLGQGPQFIFQYYEKEERGRGNFPDRFSARQFPNYSSELNVNALLLGDSALYLCASSLLPGEGRYNEQFFGPGTRLTVL.

This chain uses TRBV10-2 with TRBJ2-3; 7 nucleotides line up with TRBD2. Germline V gives CDR1 WSHSY, CDR2 SAAADI. This CDR3 spans 15 amino acids. V dropped 0 bases and J dropped 5; count of bases not matched to a gene: 5. The CDR3, as DNA: TGCGCCAGCAGTGAGTCGGGCGGGGGAATAGATACGCAGTATTTT. Amino acid sequence: CASSESGGGIDTQYF.

This sequence joins TRBV4-3 and TRBJ1-6, with D perhaps TRBD1 (6 bases). The CDR3 runs 15 residues. The V and J ends lost 1 base and 9 bases respectively, with 13 bases between them. Germline CDR1 is LGHNA and CDR2 is YSLEER. The CDR3, as DNA: TGCGCCAGCAGCCAAGCGCGCGACAGGATTTCACCCCTCCACTTT. Residues: CASSQARDRISPLHF.

V and J are TRBV9 and TRBJ2-3; D might be TRBD2 (6 bases). From germline, CDR1 is SGDLS and CDR2 YYNGEE. The CDR3 has 16 residues. Trimming stripped 2 bases from V and 2 bases from J, with 15 bases between. The CDR3 bases are TGTGCCAGCAGCGTGGAGGAGGGGCATACCACAGATACGCAGTATTTT. Translating it yields CASSVEEGHTTDTQYF.

This chain links TRBV9 with TRBJ1-1; D call uncertain. Per the germline V gene, CDR1 is SGDLS and CDR2 is YYNGEE. The CDR3 spans 13 residues. V was trimmed by 3 bases and J by 4 bases, leaving 10 bases between them. The CDR3 DNA follows: TGTGCCAGCAGCGCACACAGTGGCACTGAAGCTTTCTTT. It encodes CASSAHSGTEAFF.

This clone has a single count. The genes are TRBV5-8 and TRBJ1-4; D gene uncertain. Per germline, CDR1 SGHTS and CDR2 YDEGEE. The CDR3 extends over 13 amino acids. V was clipped by 6 bases and J by 8 bases, with 14 bases between them. CDR3 sequence: CASTVVAGEKLFF. The DNA for the CDR3 is TGTGCCAGCACAGTGGTAGCCGGGGAAAAACTGTTTTTT.

The chain combines TRBV9 with TRBJ2-1; TRBD2 matches at 7 bases. The J segment lost 3 bases and the V segment lost 3 bases, leaving 6 bases of the junction unmatched. Germline V gene lookup returns CDR1 SGDLS and CDR2 YYNGEE. The CDR3 loop spans 15 amino acids. Written as DNA, the CDR3 is TGTGCCAGCAGCGCCGGGGGGACCGGCTACAATGAGCAGTTCTTC. It yields the protein CASSAGGTGYNEQFF.

The V and J genes are TRBV27 and TRBJ1-3; TRBD1 matches at 10 bases. This CDR3 is 17 amino acids long. Germline loops: CDR1 MNHEY, CDR2 SMNVEV (reference sequence). The V gene end was trimmed by 2 bases and the J gene end by 1 base; junction bases not matched to a gene: 5. The CDR3 DNA follows: TGTGCCAGCAGTTTAGACAGGGGGCCGGGGTCTGGAAACACCATATATTTT. It yields the protein CASSLDRGPGSGNTIYF.

The chain is built from TRBV5-1 and TRBJ1-2; 7 positions agree with TRBD1. With V trimmed by 1 base and J by 7 bases, 7 bases remained unmatched. The germline V gene encodes CDR1 SGHRS and CDR2 YFSETQ. CDR3 length equals 14 residues. CDR3 coding DNA: TGCGCCAGCAGCTTGAATACAGGGGAGGCTGGCTACACCTTC. Protein product: CASSLNTGEAGYTF.

The chain joins TRBV2 to TRBJ1-2; TRBD1 is a possible D gene (6 bases). The CDR3 is made up of 13 amino acids. Germline V gene lookup returns CDR1 SNHLY and CDR2 FYNNEI. The V and J ends lost 6 bases and 6 bases respectively, with 14 bases between them. CDR3 region: CASRAGESNGYTF. CDR3 DNA sequence: TGTGCCAGCAGAGCAGGGGAGTCGAATGGCTACACCTTC.

As concerns this clone: Other DNA sequences in the sample encode the same CDR3. The genes are TRBV3-1 (or the pseudogene TRBV3-2) and TRBJ1-2; D remains ambiguous. CDR1 LGHDT and CDR2 YNNKEL come from the germline V gene (reference sequence). The V and J ends lost 1 base and 8 bases respectively, with 8 bases between them. The CDR3 covers 12 residues. The CDR3: CASSQVVSGYTF. CDR3 nucleotides: TGTGCCAGCAGCCAAGTAGTAAGCGGCTACACCTTC.

The V and J genes are TRBV6-5 and TRBJ1-5; 7 bases match TRBD1. The trim removed 7 bases at V and 6 bases at J, leaving 12 bases unmatched. Germline loops: CDR1 MNHEY, CDR2 SVGAGI. The CDR3 is made up of 15 amino acids. This CDR3 reads CASTTLTGSSQPQHF. DNA for the CDR3: TGTGCCAGCACCACCCTGACAGGGTCAAGTCAGCCCCAGCATTTT.

This chain joins TRBV6-6 and TRBJ1-4, with a possible D match to TRBD1 (6 bases). V gave up 6 bases and J gave up 8 bases, with 16 bases separating them. This CDR3 spans 14 amino acids. Germline CDR1 is MNHNY and CDR2 is SVGAGI (reference sequence). For the CDR3, the DNA is TGTGCCAGCAGGCGAACAGGGAACAACGAAAAACTGTTTTTT. Its translation: CASRRTGNNEKLFF.

This clone turned up a few times. V gene TRBV7-2 combines with J gene TRBJ1-3; 7 bases agree with TRBD1. Germline V lookup: CDR1 SGHTA, CDR2 FQGNSA. With V trimmed by 5 bases and J by 4 bases, 5 bases remained unmatched. This CDR3 region has 14 residues. CDR3 amino acids: CASSGTVLGNTIYF. CDR3 sequence (DNA): TGTGCCAGCAGCGGGACAGTGTTAGGAAACACCATATATTTT.

The rearrangement uses TRBV19 and TRBJ1-5; tentative D call: TRBD1 (5 bases). The CDR3 sequence is 13 residues long. V lost 4 bases to trimming and J lost 2 bases, with 6 bases between them. The V gene's germline CDR1 is LNHDA and CDR2 SQIVND (reference sequence). The CDR3 spells CASSKQGNQPQHF. The CDR3 DNA follows: TGTGCCAGTAGTAAACAGGGCAATCAGCCCCAGCATTTT. Together with reference TRBV19 and TRBJ1-5, the CDR3 gives the full variable domain: DGGITQSPKYLFRKEGQNVTLSCEQNLNHDAMYWYRQDPGQGLRLIYYSQIVNDFQKGDIAEGYSVSREKKESFPLTVTSAQKNPTAFYLCASSKQGNQPQHFGDGTRLSIL.

This chain connects TRBV10-3 to TRBJ1-1; TRBD1 matches 8 bases. The V gene's germline CDR1 is ENHRY and CDR2 SYGVKD. The CDR3 consists of 13 residues. The ends lost 5 bases at V and 7 bases at J; junction bases unmatched: 6. For the CDR3, the DNA is TGTGCCATCAGTCTTAACAGGGGGAGTGAAGCTTTCTTT. It specifies CAISLNRGSEAFF.

About this clone itself: Other nucleotide sequences from this sample produce the same CDR3. The rearrangement links TRBV5-1 to TRBJ2-7, with a possible D match to TRBD1 (5 bases). The CDR3 has 13 residues. In germline, CDR1 is SGHRS, CDR2 YFSETQ. V lost 0 bases and J lost 3, with 7 bases in between. CDR3 DNA sequence: TGCGCCAGCAGCTTGGAGGGGAACTACGAGCAGTACTTC. This codes for CASSLEGNYEQYF.

V and J are TRBV5-6 and TRBJ1-4, with a possible D match to TRBD1 (6 bases). V was cut by 4 bases and J by 9 bases, with 16 bases left in between. The CDR3 loop spans 14 amino acids. Germline CDR1 and CDR2: SGHDT and YYEEEE. The CDR3: CASSVRGIVKKLFF. CDR3 DNA sequence: TGTGCCAGCAGCGTCAGGGGAATAGTTAAAAAACTGTTTTTT.

The chain combines TRBV19 with TRBJ2-1; 8 bases fit TRBD2. This CDR3 contains 13 residues. Germline V gene data show CDR1 as LNHDA and CDR2 as SQIVND (reference sequence). Trimming removed 9 bases from V and 7 bases from J; junction bases left unmatched: 8. Here the CDR3 reads CASGGAGRNEQFF. The CDR3 bases are TGTGCCAGCGGGGGGGCCGGTAGGAATGAGCAGTTCTTC. The complete variable domain, with remaining parts taken from reference TRBV19 and TRBJ2-1, reads DGGITQSPKYLFRKEGQNVTLSCEQNLNHDAMYWYRQDPGQGLRLIYYSQIVNDFQKGDIAEGYSVSREKKESFPLTVTSAQKNPTAFYLCASGGAGRNEQFFGPGTRLTVL.

Only one count was recorded for this clone. V usage is TRBV4-1 and J usage is TRBJ1-6; 9 bases are shared with TRBD1. This CDR3 has 16 amino acids. J lost 9 bases, V lost 4 bases, and 10 bases had no gene match. Germline CDR1 and CDR2: MGHRA and YSYEKL. For the CDR3, the DNA is TGCGCCAGCAGCCCCCTTCCGACAGGGGGAAGTTCACCCCTCCACTTT. Its translation: CASSPLPTGGSSPLHF.

Here the CDR3 DNA reads TGTGCCAGCAGTCCTCAGGGGGCGGGCACAGATACGCAGTATTTT. This codes for CASSPQGAGTDTQYF. The rearrangement uses TRBV28 and TRBJ2-3; 8 bases fit TRBD1. The germline CDR1 and CDR2 sequences are MDHEN and SYDVKM. V dropped 5 bases and J dropped 1; count of bases not matched to a gene: 5. CDR3 length: 15 amino acids.